The next 32 T cell receptor beta chains were all read from a single sample in a study of shared clonotypes between healthy human individuals. Clones were read by immunoSEQ multiplex PCR, and TCRdb kept only the in-frame ones, dropping some. The data hold more than 2 million clones, with 85% to 95% observed a single time. The material sequenced was naive CD4+ T cells sorted from blood. The subset: CD45RA+ positively selected. The receptors stem from a man aged 18-30 years in good health.

The chain links TRBV5-1 to TRBJ1-1; no definite D call. The germline V gene encodes CDR1 SGHRS and CDR2 YFSETQ. Deletions cut 4 bases from V and 4 bases from J, with 14 bases between. The CDR3 loop spans 14 amino acids. For the CDR3, the DNA is TGCGCCAGCAGCCGGCAAGAGGGTATCACTGAAGCTTTCTTT. Amino acids: CASSRQEGITEAFF.

Remarks on this clone: In the same sample, other DNA sequences code for this CDR3. The chain recombines TRBV28 with TRBJ1-2; 7 nucleotides agree with TRBD1. V shed 2 bases and J 8 bases; nucleotides not matched to a gene: 5. From germline, CDR1 is MDHEN and CDR2 SYDVKM. CDR3 length: 13 amino acids. CDR3 sequence reads: CASSLDRVYGYTF. Here the CDR3 DNA reads TGTGCCAGCAGTTTAGACAGGGTATACGGCTACACCTTC.

The rearrangement links TRBV7-2 to TRBJ2-7; D might be TRBD1 or TRBD2, each matching 5 bases. Looked up from germline, CDR1 is SGHTA and CDR2 is FQGNSA. The CDR3 runs 13 residues. Trimming left V 2 bases short and J 6 bases short, with 11 bases between. CDR3 DNA: TGTGCCAGCAGCTTACCGGGACCTTTCGAGCAGTACTTC. This sequence encodes CASSLPGPFEQYF.

A single count supports this clone. The V call is TRBV19, the J call TRBJ2-5; 9 bases are a match to TRBD2. With V trimmed by 1 base and J by 4 bases, 13 bases remained unmatched. Germline-derived CDR1 and CDR2 are LNHDA and SQIVND (reference sequence). CDR3 size: 18 residues. The CDR3 is CASSIVPRGAGGGETQYF. The DNA for the CDR3 is TGTGCCAGTAGTATAGTCCCGAGGGGAGCGGGAGGTGGAGAGACCCAGTACTTC.

V and J are TRBV10-3 and TRBJ2-5; 10 positions match TRBD2. The germline CDR1 and CDR2 sequences are ENHRY and SYGVKD. Unmatched junction bases numbered 15, after V lost 10 bases and J lost 7 bases. The CDR3 is 15 amino acids. The CDR3 coding sequence is TGTGCCACTGCCCTAGCGGGGGATCCGGTTGTGACCCAGTACTTC. Amino acid sequence: CATALAGDPVVTQYF.

V gene TRBV18 combines with J gene TRBJ2-7; D ambiguous. Germline V gene lookup returns CDR1 KGHSH and CDR2 LQKENI. CDR3 length: 14 residues. The V end was cut by 2 bases, the J end by 9 bases, with 17 bases between. CDR3 sequence reads: CASSPTAVELGQYF. The CDR3 DNA is TGTGCCAGCTCACCAACCGCAGTAGAACTGGGGCAGTACTTC. Variable domain in full (rest from reference TRBV18 and TRBJ2-7): NAGVMQNPRHLVRRRGQEARLRCSPMKGHSHVYWYRQLPEEGLKFMVYLQKENIIDESGMPKERFSAEFPKEGPSILRIQQVVRGDSAAYFCASSPTAVELGQYFGPGTRLTVT.

In this sample, this clone turned up once. This chain connects TRBV21-1 to TRBJ2-7; the table's TRBD1 call for D was not verified on the DNA. TRBV21-1 is deemed a pseudogene. The CDR3 sequence is 13 residues long. The CDR3 DNA follows: TGTGCCAGCAGATACGGACAGGGCCACGAGCAGTACTTC. As protein: CASRYGQGHEQYF.

The chain employs TRBV7-2 and TRBJ2-1, with a weak D call TRBD2 (5 bases). The germline V gene has CDR1 SGHTA and CDR2 FQGNSA. This CDR3 comprises 17 residues. The germline V and J ends were trimmed by 5 bases and 2 bases, with 19 bases remaining between them. In DNA form, the CDR3 reads TGTGCCAGCAGCCCCTATAATAGCGTGAGACCCTACAATGAGCAGTTCTTC. This codes for CASSPYNSVRPYNEQFF.

This clone was found once. This chain connects TRBV5-1 to TRBJ2-7, with TRBD2 matching over 10 bases. The CDR3 contains 15 residues. The J segment lost 3 bases and the V segment lost 4 bases, leaving 7 bases of the junction unmatched. Germline V gene data show CDR1 as SGHRS and CDR2 as YFSETQ. The CDR3 sequence: CASSISSGGLYEQYF. The DNA for the CDR3 is TGCGCCAGCAGCATCTCTAGCGGGGGTCTCTACGAGCAGTACTTC.

The chain couples TRBV13 to TRBJ1-4; 9 bases fit TRBD1. CDR3 length: 14 amino acids. With V trimmed by 5 bases and J by 7 bases, 5 bases remained unmatched. In germline, CDR1 is PRHDT, CDR2 FYEKMQ (reference sequence). The DNA for the CDR3 is TGTGCCAGCAGCACCGGACAGGGGAGTGAAAAACTGTTTTTT. Translation: CASSTGQGSEKLFF.

This clone showed up just once. Here the CDR3 DNA reads TGCGCCAGCGTAGGGACAGGGCAACCCTACGAGCAGTACTTC. It codes for CASVGTGQPYEQYF. The chain recombines TRBV5-1 with TRBJ2-7, with 9 bases matching TRBD1. Germline V gene sequence: CDR1 SGHRS, CDR2 YFSETQ. The V gene end was trimmed by 7 bases and the J gene end by 2 bases; junction bases not matched to a gene: 7. The CDR3 length is 14 residues.

This clone has just one count. V is TRBV19 and J is TRBJ1-4, with 9 bases lining up with TRBD1. Losses at the gene ends were 1 base for V and 7 bases for J; bases not matched to a gene: 7. The CDR3 spans 16 residues. Germline V gives CDR1 LNHDA, CDR2 SQIVND (reference sequence). The CDR3 DNA reads as TGTGCCAGTAGTATAGTCCCGGGACAGGGTGGTGAAAAACTGTTTTTT. Amino acids: CASSIVPGQGGEKLFF.

This chain joins TRBV9 and TRBJ2-1; D is unclear. Germline-derived CDR1 and CDR2 are SGDLS and YYNGEE. Trimming took off 2 bases at V and 9 bases at J, with 12 bases between the two ends. CDR3 length: 13 amino acids. The CDR3 region is CASSVDILSEQFF. In DNA, the CDR3 is TGTGCCAGCAGCGTGGATATTCTGAGTGAGCAGTTCTTC.

This chain uses TRBV2 with TRBJ2-5; D is ambiguous. V lost 7 bases and J 5 bases, leaving 14 bases between the germline ends. Looked up from germline, CDR1 is SNHLY and CDR2 is FYNNEI. This CDR3 comprises 13 residues. The CDR3 protein is CASNNPGSETQYF. The CDR3 coding sequence is TGTGCCAGCAATAACCCCGGGTCTGAGACCCAGTACTTC.

The rearrangement links TRBV6-4 to TRBJ1-1, with 11 bases identical to TRBD1. From germline, CDR1 is MRHNA and CDR2 SNTAGT. V shed 6 bases and J 6 bases; nucleotides not matched to a gene: 3. The CDR3 runs 13 residues. The CDR3 loop is CASSRDRGAEAFF. In DNA, the CDR3 is TGTGCCAGCAGCCGGGACAGGGGGGCTGAAGCTTTCTTT.

This clone has just one count. This chain links TRBV6-5 with TRBJ1-5; no definite D call. This CDR3 contains 13 residues. V lost 5 bases and J lost 7, with 12 bases in between. Per the germline V gene, CDR1 is MNHEY and CDR2 is SVGAGI. This chain's CDR3 is CASSNGDGQPQHF. DNA for the CDR3: TGTGCCAGCAGTAACGGAGATGGGCAGCCCCAGCATTTT.

Of note for this clone: Other DNA sequences from this sample encode an identical CDR3 as well. The rearrangement uses TRBV4-3 and TRBJ2-2; 10 nucleotides match TRBD2. The germline gives CDR1 LGHNA, CDR2 YSLEER. This CDR3 has 16 amino acids. V was pared by 0 bases and J by 5 bases, with 3 bases of the junction left unmatched. As DNA, the CDR3 is TGCGCCAGCAGCCAAGAGCTAGCGGGAGTTACCGGGGAGCTGTTTTTT. As protein: CASSQELAGVTGELFF.

The J gene is TRBJ2-1, the V gene TRBV13; 8 bases map to TRBD2. The V and J ends lost 5 bases and 14 bases, in that order; junction bases with no gene match: 8. CDR1 is PRHDT, CDR2 FYEKMQ, per germline (reference sequence). This CDR3 has 12 amino acids. The chain's CDR3 is CASSQTSDAEFF. The CDR3 DNA reads as TGTGCCAGCAGCCAGACTAGCGACGCGGAGTTCTTC. Full variable domain (missing parts from reference TRBV13 and TRBJ2-1): AAGVIQSPRHLIKEKRETATLKCYPIPRHDTVYWYQQGPGQDPQFLISFYEKMQSDKGSIPDRFSAQQFSDYHSELNMSSLELGDSALYFCASSQTSDAEFFGPGTRLTVL.

V and J are TRBV18 and TRBJ1-5, with D possibly matching TRBD1 (6 bases). The CDR3 totals 15 residues. Germline CDR1 reads KGHSH; CDR2 reads LQKENI. V lost 2 bases to trimming and J lost 1 base, with 9 bases between them. The CDR3 reads CASSPFGQSNQPQHF. The CDR3 DNA is TGTGCCAGCTCACCATTCGGACAGAGCAATCAGCCCCAGCATTTT.

The gene calls are TRBV28 and TRBJ2-7, with 12 bases matching TRBD1. The germline CDR1 and CDR2 sequences are MDHEN and SYDVKM. The trim removed 6 bases at V and 0 bases at J, leaving 6 bases unmatched. The CDR3 spans 16 residues. CDR3 nucleotide sequence: TGTGCCAGCAGCCAACCGGGACAGGGGGCCTCCTACGAGCAGTACTTC. As protein: CASSQPGQGASYEQYF. Full variable domain (missing parts from reference TRBV28 and TRBJ2-7): DVKVTQSSRYLVKRTGEKVFLECVQDMDHENMFWYRQDPGLGLRLIYFSYDVKMKEKGDIPEGYSVSREKKERFSLILESASTNQTSMYLCASSQPGQGASYEQYFGPGTRLTVT.

This sequence joins TRBV19 and TRBJ2-7; D is possibly TRBD1 (5 bases). The CDR3 contains 16 residues. Trimming removed 0 bases at V and 0 bases at J, with 12 bases between. Germline CDR1 reads LNHDA; CDR2 reads SQIVND (reference sequence). The CDR3 bases are TGTGCCAGTAGTATAGATTTGCCTAGGGGCTCCTACGAGCAGTACTTC. It translates to CASSIDLPRGSYEQYF. The entire variable domain, with the rest obtained from reference TRBV19 and TRBJ2-7, is as follows: DGGITQSPKYLFRKEGQNVTLSCEQNLNHDAMYWYRQDPGQGLRLIYYSQIVNDFQKGDIAEGYSVSREKKESFPLTVTSAQKNPTAFYLCASSIDLPRGSYEQYFGPGTRLTVT.

The J gene is TRBJ2-4, the V gene TRBV10-2; 7 nucleotides line up with TRBD1. The CDR3 has 12 residues. V lost 6 bases, J lost 5 bases, and 1 base stayed unmatched. CDR1 WSHSY and CDR2 SAAADI come from the germline V gene. The CDR3 protein is CASRDRQNIQYF. CDR3 sequence (DNA): TGCGCCAGCAGGGACAGGCAAAACATTCAGTACTTC.

The rearrangement links TRBV30 to TRBJ2-1, with a weak D call TRBD2 (6 bases). Trimming removed 3 bases at V and 10 bases at J, with 13 bases between. The V gene's germline CDR1 is GTSNPN and CDR2 SVGIG (reference sequence). CDR3 length equals 12 residues. CDR3 protein: CAWRSSGAEQFF. The DNA of the CDR3 is TGTGCCTGGAGGAGTAGCGGAGCGGAGCAGTTCTTC.

This clone was detected a few times. This chain uses TRBV18 with TRBJ2-7, with D unresolved. Trimming took off 3 bases at V and 5 bases at J, with 20 bases between the two ends. Germline CDR1 and CDR2: KGHSH and LQKENI. The CDR3 loop spans 16 amino acids. The chain's CDR3 is CASSPAGLNARNEQYF. In DNA form, the CDR3 reads TGTGCCAGCTCACCGGCCGGCCTTAATGCGAGGAACGAGCAGTACTTC.

The V and J genes are TRBV7-9 and TRBJ2-7; tentatively, D is TRBD1 or TRBD2 (5 bases each). The V gene's germline CDR1 is SEHNR and CDR2 FQNEAQ (reference sequence). Trimming cost V 3 bases and J 6 bases, with 15 bases left between them. The CDR3 loop spans 14 amino acids. The CDR3 DNA sequence: TGTGCCAGCAGCTTGGGGCCGTCCGCGGGCGAGCAGTACTTC. It encodes CASSLGPSAGEQYF.

The rearrangement joins TRBV5-4 to TRBJ1-2, with D perhaps TRBD1 (6 bases). V lost 6 bases and J lost 4, with 16 bases in between. The CDR3 loop spans 14 amino acids. Germline lookup yields CDR1 SGHNT and CDR2 YYREEE (reference sequence). The CDR3 DNA follows: TGTGCCAGCACTTTGGGGGGGGCGAGCTATGGCTACACCTTC. Translated, it gives CASTLGGASYGYTF.

The CDR3 is CATERGPSETQYF. The CDR3 nucleotides read TGTGCCACCGAGCGGGGGCCTTCGGAGACCCAGTACTTC. V gene TRBV10-3 combines with J gene TRBJ2-5; TRBD2 agrees at 8 bases. The junction had 9 bases not matched to a gene; V was cut back by 10 bases and J by 5 bases. CDR3 length: 13 amino acids. The germline V gene encodes CDR1 ENHRY and CDR2 SYGVKD.

In its sample, this clone was seen once. The chain couples TRBV10-1 to TRBJ2-2, with D possibly being TRBD1 (6 bases). Trimming pared 10 bases from V and 1 base from J, leaving 10 bases between. CDR3 length: 13 amino acids. Per germline, CDR1 WNHNN and CDR2 SYGVQD (reference sequence). CDR3 in amino acids: CANGQQNTGELFF. The CDR3 DNA follows: TGCGCCAACGGACAGCAGAACACCGGGGAGCTGTTTTTT.

The chain couples TRBV18 to TRBJ2-7; D remains unclear. The CDR3 runs to 16 residues. Trimming stripped 0 bases from V and 1 base from J, with 13 bases between. CDR1 and CDR2 (germline): KGHSH, LQKENI. CDR3 amino acids: CASSPPVRQDSYEQYF. As DNA, the CDR3 is TGTGCCAGCTCACCACCCGTAAGGCAGGATTCCTACGAGCAGTACTTC.

The rearrangement links TRBV9 to TRBJ1-1, with D possibly TRBD1 on 6 matching bases. V lost 3 bases to trimming and J lost 1 base, with 10 bases between them. CDR3 length: 14 residues. Germline CDR1 is SGDLS and CDR2 is YYNGEE. CDR3 nucleotides: TGTGCCAGCAGCGACCGACAGGCGAACACTGAAGCTTTCTTT. Translated, it gives CASSDRQANTEAFF.

The gene calls are TRBV10-2 and TRBJ1-2; a possible D gene is TRBD1 (5 bases). Germline assignment: CDR1 WSHSY and CDR2 SAAADI. Trimming took off 10 bases at V and 8 bases at J, with 20 bases between the two ends. This CDR3 comprises 13 residues. The CDR3 loop is CATSRAGGRGYTF. The CDR3 DNA reads TGCGCCACCTCCAGGGCAGGAGGTAGAGGCTACACCTTC.

The chain is built from TRBV27 and TRBJ2-2, with a weak D call TRBD1 (5 bases). The length of the CDR3 is 11 residues. The germline CDR1 and CDR2 sequences are MNHEY and SMNVEV (reference sequence). V was shortened by 4 bases and J by 13 bases, with 10 bases between the two germline ends. CDR3 coding DNA: TGTGCCAGCAGTTCAGGGTTCAGGCTGTTTTTT. Protein sequence: CASSSGFRLFF.